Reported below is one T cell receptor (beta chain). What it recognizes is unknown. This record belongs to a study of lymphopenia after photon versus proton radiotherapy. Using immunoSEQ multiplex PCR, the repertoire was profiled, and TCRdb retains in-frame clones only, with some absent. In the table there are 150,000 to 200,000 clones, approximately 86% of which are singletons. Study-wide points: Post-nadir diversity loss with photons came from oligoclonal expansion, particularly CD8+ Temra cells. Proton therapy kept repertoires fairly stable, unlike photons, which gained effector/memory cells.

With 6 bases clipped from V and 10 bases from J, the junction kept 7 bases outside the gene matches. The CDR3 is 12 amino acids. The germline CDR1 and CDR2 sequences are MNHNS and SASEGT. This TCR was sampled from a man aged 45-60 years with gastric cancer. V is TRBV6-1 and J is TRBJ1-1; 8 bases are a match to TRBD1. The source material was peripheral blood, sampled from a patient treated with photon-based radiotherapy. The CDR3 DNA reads TGTGCCAGCAGCTCAAAGACAGGGGCAGCTTTCTTT. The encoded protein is CASSSKTGAAFF.